One T cell receptor beta chain is described in this entry. The antigen remains unidentified. Profiled with immunoSEQ multiplex PCR; TCRdb holds only in-frame clones, not every one. This table holds roughly 30,000 clones, around 82% found once. The data derive from a study of a mutant IDH1 vaccine in newly diagnosed glioma. Across the study: Most patients had received both radiotherapy and temozolomide, the prior options being radiotherapy, temozolomide, or both. Whole-study results and caveats: It seemed that pseudoprogression was not linked to changes in the top peripheral T cell clonotypes.

Time point described: week 11, during vaccination. Vaccination used 300 ug of mutant IDH1 20-mer peptide per dose, with topical imiquimod. New astrocytomas of WHO grade 3 or 4 that were IDH1-mutant and ATRX-lost were found in the donors. Specimen: PBMCs, collected from a glioma patient whose treatment included an IDH1 peptide vaccine. This clonotype originated in a man aged 25 to 45 with glioma.

CDR3 loop: CASQGPNQPQHF. CDR3 coding DNA: TGTGCCAGTCAGGGTCCGAATCAGCCCCAGCATTTT. The chain couples TRBV19 to TRBJ1-5, with D perhaps matching TRBD1 (5 bases). The V and J ends lost 8 bases and 4 bases respectively, with 9 bases between them. The CDR3 spans 12 residues. Germline V gene sequence: CDR1 LNHDA, CDR2 SQIVND (reference sequence).